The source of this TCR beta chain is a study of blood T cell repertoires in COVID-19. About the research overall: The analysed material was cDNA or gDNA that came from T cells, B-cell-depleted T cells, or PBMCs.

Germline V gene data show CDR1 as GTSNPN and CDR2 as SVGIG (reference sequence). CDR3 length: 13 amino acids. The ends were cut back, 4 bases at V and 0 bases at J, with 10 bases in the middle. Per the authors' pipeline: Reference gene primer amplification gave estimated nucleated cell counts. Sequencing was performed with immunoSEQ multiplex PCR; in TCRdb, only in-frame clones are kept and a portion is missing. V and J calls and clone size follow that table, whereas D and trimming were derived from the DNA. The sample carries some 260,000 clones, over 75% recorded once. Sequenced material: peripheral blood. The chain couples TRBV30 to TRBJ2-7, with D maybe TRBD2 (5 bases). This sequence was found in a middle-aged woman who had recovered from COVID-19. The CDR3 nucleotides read TGTGCCTGGAACCCGGGGAGCTCCTACGAGCAGTACTTC. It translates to CAWNPGSSYEQYF. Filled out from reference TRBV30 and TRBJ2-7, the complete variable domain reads SQTIHQWPATLVQPVGSPLSLECTVEGTSNPNLYWYRQAAGRGLQLLFYSVGIGQISSEVPQNLSASRPQDRQFILSSKKLLLSDSGFYLCAWNPGSSYEQYFGPGTRLTVT.